This entry lists 20 T cell receptor beta chains sequenced from one sample in a study of T-cell memory formation after mild COVID-19 (dated by TCRdb to the early 2020s). The library came from 5' RACE. TCRdb names Illumina NovaSeq 6000 as the instrument used. TCRdb itself trimmed the public reads at Q25 with fastp, ran MiXCR and retained productive beta chains. Every entry covers one CDR3 protein and lists the most common genes and DNA from its rows. This sample is represented by some 330,000 distinct CDR3 sequences; under 25% of them were singletons. The ten largest account for around an eighth of the sample. Sequences were obtained from PBMCs or a T cell subset sorted from them (not recorded which). The source of these receptors is an adult woman who had mild COVID-19 (a few samples of this study predate the infection). The sample titles of this study are shuffled in the database, so cell type and time point are left out; the donor was told from shared clones.

This sequence joins TRBV24-1 and TRBJ1-4, with D possibly TRBD1 on 5 matching bases. This CDR3 has 14 amino acids. The germline V gene has CDR1 KGHDR and CDR2 SFDVKD. The germline V and J ends were trimmed by 5 bases and 5 bases, with 11 bases remaining between them. The chain's CDR3 is CATSARGLNEKLFF. The CDR3 DNA reads as TGTGCCACCAGTGCCCGGGGACTGAATGAAAAACTGTTTTTT.

At least ten counts were recorded for this clonotype. This sequence joins TRBV4-3 and TRBJ2-7; 10 bases match TRBD2. The CDR3 covers 15 residues. The V segment lost 4 bases and the J segment 0 bases; nucleotides outside the gene matches: 3. Germline assignment: CDR1 LGHNA and CDR2 YSLEER. Here the CDR3 DNA reads TGCGCCAGCAGCCCCGGACTAGCGGTCTCCTACGAGCAGTACTTC. Its protein is CASSPGLAVSYEQYF.

This clonotype was counted ten times or more. The rearrangement joins TRBV5-5 to TRBJ2-4; the D is unclear. The V end lost 2 bases, the J end lost 10 bases, and 16 bases lay between the germline ends. The CDR3 contains 14 residues. In germline, CDR1 is SGHKS, CDR2 YYEKEE (reference sequence). CDR3 amino acids: CASSLIRAQGIQYF. CDR3 nucleotide sequence: TGTGCCAGCAGCTTAATCCGGGCCCAAGGGATTCAGTACTTC.

This clonotype has only a few counts. The rearrangement joins TRBV12-3 or TRBV12-4 to TRBJ1-5, with TRBD1 identical over 9 bases. The CDR3 is made up of 15 amino acids. The trim removed 6 bases at V and 7 bases at J, leaving 10 bases unmatched. The CDR3 is CASSLETGGRQPQHF. The CDR3, as DNA: TGTGCCAGCAGCCTCGAGACAGGGGGGCGGCAGCCCCAGCATTTT.

This clonotype was detected ten times or more. The V and J genes are TRBV6-6 and TRBJ2-6; D not certain. The CDR3 is made up of 18 amino acids. Trimming took off 0 bases at V and 0 bases at J, with 12 bases between the two ends. Germline values: CDR1 MNHNY, CDR2 SVGAGI (reference sequence). The CDR3 nucleotides are TGTGCCAGCAGTTACTCGCTAGGGCCCAGCTCTGGGGCCAACGTCCTGACTTTC. Residues: CASSYSLGPSSGANVLTF.

The table lists this clonotype with a few counts. The chain employs TRBV4-1 and TRBJ1-4; D possibly corresponds to TRBD1 (6 bases). The CDR3 loop spans 15 amino acids. The V gene's germline CDR1 is MGHRA and CDR2 YSYEKL. The V end was cut by 1 base, the J end by 7 bases, with 13 bases between. CDR3 DNA sequence: TGCGCCAGCAGCCAAGCGGGGGCGGGAGGTGAAAAACTGTTTTTT. Its translation is CASSQAGAGGEKLFF.

The chain combines TRBV29-1 with TRBJ2-3; D remains ambiguous. The CDR3 consists of 15 residues. V was cut by 3 bases and J by 1 base, with 14 bases left in between. Per the germline V gene, CDR1 is SQVTM and CDR2 is ANQGSEA. The CDR3 is CSVEKGFSGTDTQYF. CDR3 nucleotide sequence: TGCAGCGTTGAGAAAGGGTTCAGTGGCACAGATACGCAGTATTTT.

This clonotype showed up just a few times. The rearrangement links TRBV6-5 to TRBJ2-5; 7 bases align to TRBD1. The CDR3 has 15 residues. Unmatched junction bases numbered 12, after V lost 6 bases and J lost 5 bases. CDR1 and CDR2 (germline): MNHEY, SVGAGI. Here the CDR3 reads CASSSQGNARETQYF. The CDR3 DNA reads as TGTGCCAGCAGCTCACAGGGGAATGCAAGGGAGACCCAGTACTTC.

The V and J genes are TRBV19 and TRBJ2-7; TRBD1 matches at 7 bases. V was clipped by 8 bases and J by 2 bases; unmatched bases: 3. The CDR3 extends over 12 amino acids. Germline V gene data show CDR1 as LNHDA and CDR2 as SQIVND (reference sequence). The DNA of the CDR3 is TGTGCCAGTGGGGGACAGACCTACGAGCAGTACTTC. Encoded protein: CASGGQTYEQYF.

V gene TRBV7-2 combines with J gene TRBJ2-4; D might be TRBD2 (5 bases). Germline V gene sequence: CDR1 SGHTA, CDR2 FQGNSA. The CDR3 loop spans 15 amino acids. Trimming took off 4 bases at V and 9 bases at J, with 19 bases between the two ends. CDR3 protein: CASSSQRTGSGIQYF. CDR3 sequence (DNA): TGTGCCAGCAGCTCCCAGCGGACGGGAAGTGGCATTCAGTACTTC.

The chain has TRBV7-9 and TRBJ2-7; 9 bases fit TRBD1. Germline trimming cut 3 bases from V and 5 bases from J; bases unmatched to any gene: 11. The CDR3 totals 16 residues. Per germline, CDR1 SEHNR and CDR2 FQNEAQ (reference sequence). CDR3 amino acids: CASSFSIRDRVNEQYF. The CDR3 coding sequence is TGTGCCAGCAGCTTTTCAATCCGGGACAGGGTCAACGAGCAGTACTTC.

In this sample, this clonotype turned up a few times. The rearrangement joins TRBV29-1 to TRBJ2-1; D is tentatively TRBD1 or TRBD2 (9 bases each). V was shortened by 7 bases and J by 6 bases, with 31 bases between the two germline ends. CDR1 is SQVTM, CDR2 ANQGSEA, per germline. This CDR3 comprises 18 residues. The CDR3 coding sequence is TGCAGCGCCGGGACAGGGAATAGCGCGGGAGGGCCGGGCAATGAGCAGTTCTTC. This codes for CSAGTGNSAGGPGNEQFF.

V usage is TRBV2 and J usage is TRBJ1-1; a weak D match, TRBD1 (5 bases). The CDR3 is 16 amino acids. Germline V gives CDR1 SNHLY, CDR2 FYNNEI. Trimming removed 4 bases at V and 1 base at J, with 16 bases between. The CDR3: CASSAGGRVENTEAFF. In nucleotides, the CDR3 is TGTGCCAGCAGTGCGGGGGGAAGGGTTGAGAACACTGAAGCTTTCTTT.

The chain employs TRBV11-3 and TRBJ2-1, with unresolved D. Deletions cut 1 base from V and 2 bases from J, with 6 bases between. The CDR3 runs to 14 residues. CDR1 SGHNT and CDR2 YENEEA come from the germline V gene. The CDR3 loop is CASSLGNPYNEQFF. The CDR3 DNA sequence: TGTGCCAGCAGCTTAGGGAACCCCTACAATGAGCAGTTCTTC.

The table lists this clonotype with many counts. J is TRBJ2-3 and V is TRBV27, with TRBD1 matching over 12 bases. CDR3 length equals 17 residues. Germline CDR1 reads MNHEY; CDR2 reads SMNVEV (reference sequence). J was trimmed by 3 bases and V by 2 bases; bases with no gene match: 6. The CDR3 DNA reads as TGTGCCAGCAGTTTAGGGGACAGGGGGCGCGGTACAGATACGCAGTATTTT. Translated, it gives CASSLGDRGRGTDTQYF.

The genes are TRBV29-1 and TRBJ1-1; the D gene is possibly TRBD1 (5 bases). This CDR3 has 12 amino acids. Germline lookup yields CDR1 SQVTM and CDR2 ANQGSEA. Trimming pared 5 bases from V and 6 bases from J, leaving 13 bases between. The DNA of the CDR3 is TGCAGCGTTCTCAGGGATAACCCTGAAGCTTTCTTT. Protein: CSVLRDNPEAFF.

The chain recombines TRBV6-2 or TRBV6-3 with TRBJ2-1; 7 bases map to TRBD2. V trimming: 2 bases; J trimming: 0 bases; junction bases outside the gene matches: 7. Germline CDR1 MNHEY, CDR2 SVGEGT. This CDR3 comprises 17 residues. The CDR3 nucleotides read TGTGCCAGCAGTTACGCGGCGGGAGTAATCTCCTACAATGAGCAGTTCTTC. Its protein is CASSYAAGVISYNEQFF.

This clonotype was seen a handful of times. The rearrangement uses TRBV20-1 and TRBJ2-1, with a tentative D call TRBD2 (6 bases). This CDR3 comprises 16 residues. Germline CDR1 reads DFQATT; CDR2 reads SNEGSKA (reference sequence). The V end was cut by 2 bases, the J end by 7 bases, with 21 bases between. CDR3 DNA: TGCAGTGCTAGAATAGGACTAACCCGAAAGGGGAATGAGCAGTTCTTC. Translated: CSARIGLTRKGNEQFF.

This clonotype was counted only a few times. V gene TRBV20-1 combines with J gene TRBJ2-5; 9 bases match TRBD2. The CDR3 sequence is 15 residues long. The V gene's germline CDR1 is DFQATT and CDR2 SNEGSKA (reference sequence). V lost 5 bases, J lost 2 bases, and 9 bases stayed unmatched. The CDR3 region has the DNA TGCAGTGCTGGACCCTTAGCGGGAGAACAAGAGACCCAGTACTTC. It specifies CSAGPLAGEQETQYF.

This clonotype was counted only a few times. The chain joins TRBV7-2 to TRBJ2-7, with a possible D match to TRBD1 (5 bases). In germline, CDR1 is SGHTA, CDR2 FQGNSA. The V gene lost 3 bases and the J gene lost 5 bases, with 26 bases spanning the gap. The CDR3 has 18 residues. As DNA, the CDR3 is TGTGCCAGCAGCTTTAGAAGTCTTGGTGCCAGGGTAGGCAACGAGCAGTACTTC. This codes for CASSFRSLGARVGNEQYF.